The 14 T cell receptor beta chains in this list originate from one sample, sequenced in a study of cytomegalovirus exposure and HLA in healthy donors. Assay used: immunoSEQ multiplex PCR; TCRdb lists only in-frame clones, some missing. The profile shows 250,000 to 350,000 clones, roughly 90% of them singletons. Input material: PBMCs. The receptors stem from a woman under 30 in good health and CMV-seronegative.

The chain combines TRBV27 with TRBJ2-3, with D perhaps TRBD2 (6 bases). V lost 5 bases, J lost 3 bases, and 15 bases lay in between. Germline values: CDR1 MNHEY, CDR2 SMNVEV (reference sequence). This CDR3 region has 15 residues. The CDR3 coding sequence is TGTGCCAGCAGTCAACCGGGACTGCTGACAGATACGCAGTATTTT. Protein sequence: CASSQPGLLTDTQYF.

The gene calls are TRBV27 and TRBJ2-7; 10 bases fit TRBD2. Trimming took 6 bases from V and 5 from J; bases not matched to a gene: 1. The CDR3 is 12 residues long. In germline, CDR1 is MNHEY, CDR2 SMNVEV (reference sequence). The chain's CDR3 is CASSTSGNEQYF. As DNA, the CDR3 is TGTGCCAGCAGCACTAGCGGGAACGAGCAGTACTTC.

This clone occurred once. J is TRBJ1-4 and V is TRBV11-2, with 7 bases identical to TRBD1. The V segment lost 5 bases and the J segment 9 bases; nucleotides outside the gene matches: 12. CDR1 is SGHAT, CDR2 FQNNGV, per germline. This CDR3 region has 15 residues. The chain's CDR3 is CASSPAGRGHKKLFF. The CDR3 coding sequence is TGTGCCAGCAGCCCCGCCGGGAGGGGGCATAAAAAACTGTTTTTT.

The genes are TRBV7-2 and TRBJ1-1, with D maybe TRBD1 (6 bases). The CDR3 is 15 residues long. Germline V gene data show CDR1 as SGHTA and CDR2 as FQGNSA. The germline V and J ends were trimmed by 4 bases and 7 bases, with 19 bases remaining between them. The CDR3 is CASSSRTGTSGEAFF. CDR3 bases: TGTGCCAGCAGCTCCCGAACCGGGACATCGGGTGAAGCTTTCTTT.

CDR3 DNA sequence: TGTGCCAGCAGCTTTGGCCCAATGGCGGGCACTGAAGCTTTCTTT. Its translation: CASSFGPMAGTEAFF. V is TRBV7-8 and J is TRBJ1-1; D uncertain. The germline V and J ends were trimmed by 3 bases and 4 bases, with 15 bases remaining between them. Germline V gene sequence: CDR1 SGHVS, CDR2 FQNEAQ. The CDR3 extends over 15 amino acids.

This chain links TRBV27 with TRBJ2-7; D is possibly TRBD2 (5 bases). Germline CDR1 MNHEY, CDR2 SMNVEV (reference sequence). The CDR3 runs to 12 residues. Trimming shortened V by 7 bases and J by 3 bases, and 10 bases separated the two germline ends. The CDR3 reads CASKGGLYEQYF. CDR3 in DNA: TGTGCCAGCAAGGGCGGACTCTACGAGCAGTACTTC.

The rearrangement joins TRBV20-1 to TRBJ1-1; 8 positions match TRBD1. Germline-derived CDR1 and CDR2 are DFQATT and SNEGSKA (reference sequence). This CDR3 has 11 amino acids. With V trimmed by 6 bases and J by 7 bases, 4 bases remained unmatched. The CDR3 nucleotides are TGCAGTGCGACAGGGGTCGGTGAAGCTTTCTTT. This encodes CSATGVGEAFF.

The chain combines TRBV7-8 with TRBJ1-2, with TRBD1 identical over 11 bases. CDR1 and CDR2 from the germline V gene are SGHVS and FQNEAQ. The trim removed 5 bases at V and 3 bases at J, leaving 5 bases unmatched. This CDR3 region has 15 residues. The CDR3 protein is CASSMGTGGYYGYTF. In DNA form, the CDR3 reads TGTGCCAGCAGCATGGGGACAGGGGGTTACTATGGCTACACCTTC.

This chain links TRBV27 with TRBJ2-1, with TRBD2 matching over 7 bases. The ends lost 6 bases at V and 7 bases at J; junction bases unmatched: 6. The CDR3 length is 13 residues. The V gene's germline CDR1 is MNHEY and CDR2 SMNVEV (reference sequence). In DNA form, the CDR3 reads TGTGCCAGCAGCGCTAGCGGAAGGAATGAGCAGTTCTTC. Its translation is CASSASGRNEQFF.

The chain employs TRBV25-1 and TRBJ1-2, with D possibly being TRBD1 (6 bases). V was pared by 3 bases and J by 5 bases, with 19 bases between. This CDR3 is 16 amino acids long. Germline V CDR1 and CDR2: MGHDK, SYGVNS. The CDR3 region has the DNA TGTGCCAGCAGTGACCAGACTGGCGGGAGGGGGTATGGCTACACCTTC. It specifies CASSDQTGGRGYGYTF.

The chain has TRBV2 and TRBJ2-7; 7 bases match TRBD2. Per germline, CDR1 SNHLY and CDR2 FYNNEI. The V and J ends lost 1 base and 4 bases, in that order; junction bases with no gene match: 7. The CDR3 is made up of 15 amino acids. This CDR3 is CASSEDLLAKYEQYF. CDR3 bases: TGTGCCAGCAGTGAAGACCTACTAGCGAAATACGAGCAGTACTTC. The variable domain in full, completed from reference TRBV2 and TRBJ2-7, reads EPEVTQTPSHQVTQMGQEVILRCVPISNHLYFYWYRQILGQKVEFLVSFYNNEISEKSEIFDDQFSVERPDGSNFTLKIRSTKLEDSAMYFCASSEDLLAKYEQYFGPGTRLTVT.

V usage is TRBV28 and J usage is TRBJ1-2, with D uncertain. Trimming removed 10 bases from V and 5 bases from J, with 20 bases in between. From germline, CDR1 is MDHEN and CDR2 SYDVKM. The CDR3 spans 14 residues. Here the CDR3 DNA reads TGTGCCACCCCTCGGGGAGGGAACTCTTATGGCTACACCTTC. Protein product: CATPRGGNSYGYTF.

The chain employs TRBV27 and TRBJ1-6; 9 bases align to TRBD1. The CDR3 spans 16 residues. The V gene end was trimmed by 1 base and the J gene end by 4 bases; junction bases not matched to a gene: 2. Germline CDR1 MNHEY, CDR2 SMNVEV (reference sequence). The CDR3 is CASSLWTGVYNSPLHF. As DNA, the CDR3 is TGTGCCAGCAGTTTATGGACAGGGGTTTATAATTCACCCCTCCACTTT.

J is TRBJ2-3 and V is TRBV11-2; 15 bases fit TRBD2. From germline, CDR1 is SGHAT and CDR2 FQNNGV. The CDR3 has 16 amino acids. V lost 5 bases to trimming and J lost 4 bases; unmatched junction nucleotides: 4. For the CDR3, the DNA is TGTGCCAGCAGCCGAGGGACTAGCGGGAGGTCAGATACGCAGTATTTT. Protein product: CASSRGTSGRSDTQYF.